The 6 T cell receptor beta chains reported below all come from one sample, sequenced in a study of PD-1 blockade in classical Hodgkin lymphoma. Time point in this sample: newly diagnosed, previously untreated cHL patient sample. It was by magnetic negative selection that CD4+ T cells were purified from thawed PBMCs. Method: immunoSEQ multiplex PCR; TCRdb's copy keeps in-frame clones and lacks some. Among fewer than 40,000 clones listed, about 89% were seen once. What was sequenced was CD4+ T cells from blood. These receptors all come from a human donor with classical Hodgkin lymphoma.

This clone has a single count. The chain carries TRBV7-2 and TRBJ1-1, with unresolved D. Looked up from germline, CDR1 is SGHTA and CDR2 is FQGNSA. V was shortened by 1 base and J by 7 bases, with 19 bases between the two germline ends. The CDR3 has 16 amino acids. In nucleotides, the CDR3 is TGTGCCAGCAGCTTAGGGTCGGCAGGAGAGTGGTTTGAAGCTTTCTTT. It is translated as CASSLGSAGEWFEAFF.

The chain is built from TRBV18 and TRBJ2-3; D is possibly TRBD1 (7 bases). The V gene's germline CDR1 is KGHSH and CDR2 LQKENI. This CDR3 is 15 amino acids long. Trimming took 3 bases from V and 1 from J, leaving 11 bases between them. CDR3 amino acids: CASSPRGVRTDTQYF. The DNA for the CDR3 is TGTGCCAGCTCACCCAGGGGGGTCCGCACAGATACGCAGTATTTT.

V gene TRBV7-2 combines with J gene TRBJ1-1; maybe TRBD1 (5 bases). Per the germline V gene, CDR1 is SGHTA and CDR2 is FQGNSA. Between the trimmed V and J ends, which lost 1 base and 10 bases, there was a span of 13 bases. CDR3 length equals 13 residues. In DNA form, the CDR3 reads TGTGCCAGCAGCTTAGGTGCCGGGACTTTAGCTTTCTTT. Protein sequence: CASSLGAGTLAFF. The full variable domain, completed using reference TRBV7-2 and TRBJ1-1, is GAGVSQSPSNKVTEKGKDVELRCDPISGHTALYWYRQSLGQGLEFLIYFQGNSAPDKSGLPSDRFSAERTGGSVSTLTIQRTQQEDSAVYLCASSLGAGTLAFFGQGTRLTVV.

The CDR3 protein is CASSLQGGETQYF. For the CDR3, the DNA is TGCGCCAGCAGCCTACAGGGGGGGGAGACCCAGTACTTC. The chain joins TRBV4-1 to TRBJ2-5; a weak D match, TRBD1 (8 bases). Trimming shortened V by 4 bases and J by 5 bases, and 11 bases separated the two germline ends. Per germline, CDR1 MGHRA and CDR2 YSYEKL. The length of the CDR3 is 13 residues.

The rearrangement joins TRBV28 to TRBJ1-5; no firm D call. Germline loops: CDR1 MDHEN, CDR2 SYDVKM. CDR3 length: 14 amino acids. The V end lost 7 bases, the J end lost 3 bases, and 13 bases lay between the germline ends. CDR3 DNA sequence: TGTGCCAGCATGACCGTAAGAGACAATCAGCCCCAGCATTTT. It translates to CASMTVRDNQPQHF.

V gene TRBV2 combines with J gene TRBJ1-3, with TRBD1 identical over 7 bases. The CDR3 is made up of 14 amino acids. V was clipped by 3 bases and J by 6 bases; unmatched bases: 5. Germline CDR1 SNHLY, CDR2 FYNNEI. The CDR3 here is CASSEQGVQNTIYF. Here the CDR3 DNA reads TGTGCCAGCAGTGAGCAGGGGGTCCAAAACACCATATATTTT.